The 29 T cell receptor beta chains in this list originate from one sample, sequenced in a study of T cell responses to AZD1222 COVID-19 vaccine. Data came from immunoSEQ multiplex PCR; TCRdb stores just in-frame clones and leaves some out. The table has about 57,000 clones, approximately 86% seen once. Here the sequenced sample was peripheral blood, taken on day 0 of AZD1222 vaccination. These receptors all come from an adult in good health.

V usage is TRBV7-8 and J usage is TRBJ1-3; TRBD1 matches 7 bases. The CDR3 is 14 residues long. Germline CDR1 SGHVS, CDR2 FQNEAQ. V was clipped by 8 bases and J by 3 bases; unmatched bases: 7. CDR3 loop: CASLQGGGGNTIYF. For the CDR3, the DNA is TGTGCCAGCCTGCAAGGGGGCGGTGGAAACACCATATATTTT. Together with reference TRBV7-8 and TRBJ1-3, the CDR3 gives the full variable domain: GAGVSQSPRYKVAKRGQDVALRCDPISGHVSLFWYQQALGQGPEFLTYFQNEAQLDKSGLPSDRFFAERPEGSVSTLKIQRTQQEDSAVYLCASLQGGGGNTIYFGEGSWLTVV.

This clone appeared a few times. The rearrangement links TRBV28 to TRBJ2-1, with TRBD1 identical over 7 bases. In germline, CDR1 is MDHEN, CDR2 SYDVKM. This CDR3 has 15 residues. J was trimmed by 1 base and V by 6 bases; bases with no gene match: 6. As DNA, the CDR3 is TGTGCCAGCAGCTCCGGGACAGCTTCCTACAATGAGCAGTTCTTC. The encoded protein is CASSSGTASYNEQFF.

This chain connects TRBV6-4 to TRBJ1-2; possibly TRBD1 for D (6 bases). Trimming stripped 0 bases from V and 3 bases from J, with 11 bases between. Germline V gene lookup returns CDR1 MRHNA and CDR2 SNTAGT. The CDR3 is 15 amino acids. CDR3 coding DNA: TGTGCCAGCAGTGACTCCCCGGGGGGGCACTATGGCTACACCTTC. It specifies CASSDSPGGHYGYTF.

V usage is TRBV7-6 and J usage is TRBJ2-7; maybe TRBD2 (7 bases). The length of the CDR3 is 14 residues. CDR1 is SGHVS and CDR2 is FNYEAQ in the germline V gene. Trimming stripped 8 bases from V and 4 bases from J, with 18 bases between. The CDR3 spells CASGAGLGTYEQYF. DNA of the CDR3: TGTGCCAGCGGAGCGGGGCTAGGGACATACGAGCAGTACTTC. Full variable domain (missing parts from reference TRBV7-6 and TRBJ2-7): GAGVSQSPRYKVTKRGQDVALRCDPISGHVSLYWYRQALGQGPEFLTYFNYEAQQDKSGLPNDRFSAERPEGSISTLTIQRTEQRDSAMYRCASGAGLGTYEQYFGPGTRLTVT.

The gene calls are TRBV7-9 and TRBJ2-7, with D possibly matching TRBD2 (6 bases). The CDR3 length is 14 residues. The germline V gene encodes CDR1 SEHNR and CDR2 FQNEAQ (reference sequence). V lost 4 bases and J 1 base, leaving 11 bases between the germline ends. CDR3 nucleotides: TGTGCCAGCAGCTCGGAGGGCCGATCCTACGAGCAGTACTTC. Translation: CASSSEGRSYEQYF.

The chain couples TRBV28 to TRBJ1-1, with a tentative D call TRBD1 (5 bases). This CDR3 contains 14 residues. Germline-derived CDR1 and CDR2 are MDHEN and SYDVKM. Trimming pared 3 bases from V and 2 bases from J, leaving 10 bases between. This CDR3 reads CASSFYQGNTEAFF. In DNA form, the CDR3 reads TGTGCCAGCAGTTTTTATCAGGGAAACACTGAAGCTTTCTTT.

The CDR3: CASSEELRAFF. The DNA of the CDR3 is TGTGCCAGCAGTGAAGAGCTTCGGGCTTTCTTT. The chain carries TRBV2 and TRBJ1-1; D remains unclear. V lost 1 base and J lost 11, with 8 bases in between. CDR1 and CDR2 from the germline V gene are SNHLY and FYNNEI. The CDR3 spans 11 residues.

The CDR3 DNA sequence: TGTGCCAGCAGTGACCAGGGGCTAAGCAATCAGCCCCAGCATTTT. This codes for CASSDQGLSNQPQHF. This sequence joins TRBV6-1 and TRBJ1-5; D perhaps matches TRBD1 (6 bases). Trimming removed 3 bases at V and 1 base at J, with 10 bases between. The germline V gene has CDR1 MNHNS and CDR2 SASEGT. CDR3 length: 15 amino acids.

This clone was observed a few times. The chain joins TRBV6-5 to TRBJ2-5; unclear D gene. V shed 6 bases and J shed 1 base, with 12 bases lying between them. The CDR3 loop spans 14 amino acids. The germline V gene has CDR1 MNHEY and CDR2 SVGAGI. CDR3 amino acids: CASRKDGGQETQYF. CDR3 nucleotide sequence: TGTGCCAGCAGGAAAGATGGCGGCCAAGAGACCCAGTACTTC.

The V and J genes are TRBV6-5 and TRBJ1-3; no reliable D call. Germline V gives CDR1 MNHEY, CDR2 SVGAGI. This CDR3 spans 16 amino acids. Between the trimmed V and J ends, which lost 2 bases and 0 bases, there was a span of 11 bases. The CDR3 protein is CASSYGHGISGNTIYF. CDR3 sequence (DNA): TGTGCCAGCAGTTACGGGCACGGAATCTCTGGAAACACCATATATTTT.

This chain uses TRBV7-9 with TRBJ1-5; D call uncertain. The V end was cut by 9 bases, the J end by 1 base, with 10 bases between. The germline gives CDR1 SEHNR, CDR2 FQNEAQ (reference sequence). This CDR3 is 13 amino acids long. The CDR3 DNA follows: TGTGCCAGTAAGGCCGGGAGCAATCAGCCCCAGCATTTT. Its translation is CASKAGSNQPQHF.

The rearrangement uses TRBV10-3 and TRBJ1-1; D unclear. V was cut by 3 bases and J by 4 bases, with 18 bases left in between. CDR3 length equals 16 residues. CDR1 ENHRY and CDR2 SYGVKD come from the germline V gene. The CDR3 sequence is CAISEPSAGSVTEAFF. The DNA for the CDR3 is TGTGCCATCAGTGAACCCTCGGCGGGTTCGGTCACTGAAGCTTTCTTT.

The chain has TRBV5-5 and TRBJ2-1; perhaps TRBD1 as D (5 bases). Germline CDR1 and CDR2: SGHKS and YYEKEE (reference sequence). The CDR3 contains 15 residues. Trimming took 4 bases from V and 5 from J, leaving 16 bases between them. The CDR3 loop reads CASSPLFDSDNEQFF. As DNA, the CDR3 is TGTGCCAGCAGCCCCTTATTCGACAGTGACAATGAGCAGTTCTTC.

The chain couples TRBV5-8 to TRBJ1-1, with D perhaps matching TRBD1 (5 bases). This CDR3 contains 16 residues. The V end was cut by 0 bases, the J end by 0 bases, with 12 bases between. CDR1 is SGHTS, CDR2 YDEGEE, per germline. The CDR3 protein is CASSLDLRGLNTEAFF. The CDR3 nucleotides are TGTGCCAGCAGCTTGGACCTTCGGGGGTTGAACACTGAAGCTTTCTTT.

This clone was detected only a few times. J is TRBJ1-4 and V is TRBV6-5; no definite D call. The germline V and J ends were trimmed by 2 bases and 4 bases, with 5 bases remaining between them. The CDR3 totals 13 residues. CDR1 and CDR2 from the germline V gene are MNHEY and SVGAGI. The CDR3 sequence is CASSYNSNEKLFF. The CDR3 region has the DNA TGTGCCAGCAGTTACAACAGTAATGAAAAACTGTTTTTT.

The chain recombines TRBV3-1 (or the pseudogene TRBV3-2) with TRBJ2-1; 7 bases line up with TRBD1. The CDR3 consists of 18 residues. Germline V gives CDR1 LGHDT, CDR2 YNNKEL (reference sequence). V was clipped by 0 bases and J by 7 bases; unmatched bases: 15. CDR3 amino acids: CASSQEFSVGGEQNEQFF. CDR3 nucleotides: TGTGCCAGCAGCCAAGAGTTTAGCGTAGGGGGCGAACAGAATGAGCAGTTCTTC.

CDR3 coding DNA: TGTGCCAGCAGCCACAGCCGACTAGCGGCGAGCACAGATACGCAGTATTTT. As protein: CASSHSRLAASTDTQYF. The chain carries TRBV7-8 and TRBJ2-3, with 9 bases identical to TRBD2. V was clipped by 5 bases and J by 0 bases; unmatched bases: 9. The CDR3 consists of 17 residues. CDR1 is SGHVS and CDR2 is FQNEAQ in the germline V gene. Using reference TRBV7-8 and TRBJ2-3 for the parts outside the CDR3, the full variable domain is GAGVSQSPRYKVAKRGQDVALRCDPISGHVSLFWYQQALGQGPEFLTYFQNEAQLDKSGLPSDRFFAERPEGSVSTLKIQRTQQEDSAVYLCASSHSRLAASTDTQYFGPGTRLTVL.

Only a few counts were recorded for this clone. The chain combines TRBV2 with TRBJ1-6; perhaps TRBD1 as D (6 bases). Trimming shortened V by 9 bases and J by 6 bases, and 12 bases separated the two germline ends. Germline CDR1 reads SNHLY; CDR2 reads FYNNEI. There are 13 residues in the CDR3. CDR3 sequence: CASRQETNSPLHF. CDR3 sequence (DNA): TGTGCCAGTCGACAGGAGACTAATTCACCCCTCCACTTT.

This rearrangement joins TRBV27 to TRBJ2-7; D remains ambiguous. From germline, CDR1 is MNHEY and CDR2 SMNVEV (reference sequence). This CDR3 spans 13 amino acids. The ends were cut back, 3 bases at V and 8 bases at J, with 14 bases in the middle. CDR3 loop: CASSFTLRAQQYF. CDR3 sequence (DNA): TGTGCCAGCAGTTTTACCCTCCGGGCGCAGCAGTACTTC.

V usage is TRBV11-3 and J usage is TRBJ1-1; D is ambiguous. Germline V gene data show CDR1 as SGHNT and CDR2 as YENEEA. V was pared by 5 bases and J by 1 base, with 8 bases between. The CDR3 covers 13 residues. DNA for the CDR3: TGTGCCAGCAGCCCAGACTCGAACACTGAAGCTTTCTTT. It encodes CASSPDSNTEAFF.

The chain uses TRBV7-9 and TRBJ2-3; possibly TRBD1 or TRBD2 for D (5 bases each). The CDR3 covers 16 residues. CDR1 SEHNR and CDR2 FQNEAQ come from the germline V gene (reference sequence). Deletions cut 1 base from V and 4 bases from J, with 15 bases between. CDR3 sequence: CASSLGASREADTQYF. The CDR3 DNA sequence: TGTGCCAGCAGCTTAGGGGCTAGCAGGGAAGCAGATACGCAGTATTTT.

The chain combines TRBV3-1 (or the pseudogene TRBV3-2) with TRBJ2-3, with a tentative D call TRBD2 (8 bases). The ends were cut back, 4 bases at V and 5 bases at J, with 19 bases in the middle. CDR1 is LGHDT and CDR2 is YNNKEL in the germline V gene (reference sequence). The CDR3 is 16 amino acids. The CDR3 region has the DNA TGTGCCAGCAGCCCGAGACAGGGAACTAGCGGAGATACGCAGTATTTT. Translation gives CASSPRQGTSGDTQYF.

This clone was picked up a small number of times. V is TRBV19 and J is TRBJ2-3; 7 bases are a match to TRBD2. The CDR3 is 15 amino acids. V gave up 3 bases and J gave up 6 bases; unmatched junction bases: 9. Germline lookup yields CDR1 LNHDA and CDR2 SQIVND (reference sequence). As DNA, the CDR3 is TGTGCCAGTAGTATCAGGCTAGCGGTGCAGGATACGCAGTATTTT. Translation gives CASSIRLAVQDTQYF.

The J gene is TRBJ2-1, the V gene TRBV28, with a weak D call TRBD1 (5 bases). CDR1 and CDR2 (germline): MDHEN, SYDVKM. V gave up 8 bases and J gave up 3 bases, with 17 bases separating them. This CDR3 has 15 residues. The chain's CDR3 is CASCRGREDYNEQFF. CDR3 coding DNA: TGTGCCAGCTGCCGCGGCAGGGAAGACTACAATGAGCAGTTCTTC.

V and J are TRBV18 and TRBJ1-6; D is unclear. Germline values: CDR1 KGHSH, CDR2 LQKENI. This CDR3 region has 15 residues. Trimming removed 3 bases at V and 0 bases at J, with 6 bases between. CDR3 in amino acids: CASSPAISYNSPLHF. The CDR3 nucleotides are TGTGCCAGCTCACCGGCGATCTCCTATAATTCACCCCTCCACTTT.

V usage is TRBV19 and J usage is TRBJ1-2, with 7 nucleotides matching TRBD1. Per germline, CDR1 LNHDA and CDR2 SQIVND (reference sequence). V was pared by 8 bases and J by 7 bases, with 7 bases of the junction left unmatched. CDR3 length: 12 residues. Here the CDR3 DNA reads TGTGCCAGTGGAACAGGGGAGGGTGGCTACACCTTC. Residues: CASGTGEGGYTF. Full variable domain (rest looked up from reference TRBV19 and TRBJ1-2): DGGITQSPKYLFRKEGQNVTLSCEQNLNHDAMYWYRQDPGQGLRLIYYSQIVNDFQKGDIAEGYSVSREKKESFPLTVTSAQKNPTAFYLCASGTGEGGYTFGSGTRLTVV.

V gene TRBV11-2 combines with J gene TRBJ2-5; D ambiguous. Trimming left V 4 bases short and J 4 bases short, with 4 bases between. This CDR3 comprises 11 residues. Per the germline V gene, CDR1 is SGHAT and CDR2 is FQNNGV. The CDR3 DNA sequence: TGTGCCAGCAGCTACGGAGAGACCCAGTACTTC. Its translation is CASSYGETQYF.

The chain links TRBV6-1 to TRBJ1-2; a weak D match, TRBD1 (5 bases). CDR3 length: 13 residues. Germline CDR1 and CDR2: MNHNS and SASEGT. V lost 3 bases, J lost 14 bases, and 19 bases lay in between. The CDR3 bases are TGTGCCAGCAGTGAGGTCGGGGCCAGGTTGGGGACCTTC. Protein product: CASSEVGARLGTF.

The chain has TRBV5-4 and TRBJ2-1; 8 bases align to TRBD2. The CDR3 consists of 15 residues. V gave up 4 bases and J gave up 4 bases; unmatched junction bases: 7. The germline V gene has CDR1 SGHNT and CDR2 YYREEE (reference sequence). CDR3 nucleotides: TGTGCCAGCAGCCTCCTAGCGGGCCCTTACAATGAGCAGTTCTTC. Encoded protein: CASSLLAGPYNEQFF. The complete variable domain, with remaining parts taken from reference TRBV5-4 and TRBJ2-1, reads ETGVTQSPTHLIKTRGQQVTLRCSSQSGHNTVSWYQQALGQGPQFIFQYYREEENGRGNFPPRFSGLQFPNYSSELNVNALELDDSALYLCASSLLAGPYNEQFFGPGTRLTVL.